This TCR beta chain came from a study of T cell responses to AZD1222 COVID-19 vaccine. General study results and limits: Donors skewed white British and female; clonal diversity was possibly underestimated. Researchers took repertoire samples only after the peak T cell response had come. A rise in Spike-specific TCR breadth and depth followed two AZD1222 doses.

Clones were sequenced by immunoSEQ multiplex PCR, and TCRdb holds only the in-frame ones, with some missing. The data contain about 100,000 clones, 70% to 90% of them singletons. V gave up 5 bases and J gave up 1 base, with 12 bases separating them. This CDR3 spans 15 amino acids. From germline, CDR1 is MDHEN and CDR2 SYDVKM. On this clone: As yet, its antigen is unknown.

This chain joins TRBV28 and TRBJ2-1, with D possibly being TRBD2 (6 bases). The sequence derives from an adult in good health. The starting material was peripheral blood, obtained on day 0 of MenACWY control vaccination. CDR3 protein: CASSQPGDSYNEQFF. In DNA, the CDR3 is TGTGCCAGCAGTCAGCCGGGGGATTCCTACAATGAGCAGTTCTTC.